At least ten counts were recorded for the clone carrying this T cell receptor beta chain. The antigen is not known. PBMCs stemmed from approximately 9.1 ml fresh peripheral blood. The record originates from a study of T cells in Graves' hyperthyroidism and ophthalmopathy. The CDR3 is made up of 16 amino acids. The V and J ends lost 3 bases and 2 bases, in that order; junction bases with no gene match: 7. The V gene's germline CDR1 is SGHAT and CDR2 FQNNGV. Study-level findings and limits: In the blood, most expanded thyroid clonotypes above 0.001 appeared as well. Model-based prediction identified ophthalmopathy a median about 6 months prior to its onset.

Regions amplified from RNA transcripts were the TCR beta CDR3 regions. When the TCR CDR3 underwent first-round RT-PCR, the HTBI primer set was used. In TCRdb, the multiplex PCR reads were re-called with MiXCR into one record per CDR3 protein. The table includes approximately 740,000 distinct CDR3 sequences, 13% to 15% detected once. The rearrangement joins TRBV11-2 to TRBJ2-3; 8 bases map to TRBD1. The specimen sequenced was blood. The TCR comes from a woman in her late teens or twenties with Graves' hyperthyroidism. The CDR3 DNA reads TGTGCCAGCAGCTTTTCCGGGACAGGATTCACAGATACGCAGTATTTT. Its protein product is CASSFSGTGFTDTQYF.